These T cell receptor beta chains were read from a single sample in a study of PD-1 blockade in classical Hodgkin lymphoma. Sequenced by immunoSEQ multiplex PCR; TCRdb stores in-frame clones only, minus some. The sample records 100,000 or so clones, around 90% being singletons. The material was peripheral blood mononuclear cells (PBMCs), obtained before the fourth cycle of nivolumab. Every receptor here comes from a human donor with classical Hodgkin lymphoma. The CDR3 runs from the conserved cysteine through the conserved F or W. D genes are given only for firm matches. Expanded clones are given a class, and other clones once, few, many or no size at all.

v_call,j_call,clone_size,d_call,cdr3_nt,cdr3_aa
TRBV6-1,TRBJ1-1,-,-,TGTGCCAACTCCCTACGGGGTGGATCTGAAGCTTTCTTT,CANSLRGGSEAFF
TRBV30,TRBJ1-1,-,TRBD1,TGTGCCTGGAGGACAGGGGTGAACACTGAAGCTTTCTTT,CAWRTGVNTEAFF
TRBV18,TRBJ2-4,-,TRBD2,TGTGCCAGCTCCCAGCTAGCGGGAGATCCCAAAAACATTCAGTACTTC,CASSQLAGDPKNIQYF
TRBV6-1,TRBJ1-2,-,-,TGTGCCAGCAGTGAGCGGAACACACCCTATGGCTACACCTTC,CASSERNTPYGYTF
TRBV7-6,TRBJ2-3,-,TRBD2,TGTGCCAGCAGCCCTAGCGGGTTAAGCACAGATACGCAGTATTTT,CASSPSGLSTDTQYF
TRBV10-3,TRBJ1-2,-,-,TGTGCCATCGGATCTGACTATGGCTACACCTTC,CAIGSDYGYTF
TRBV28,TRBJ2-7,-,TRBD1,TGTGCCAGCAGGGGGACGGGACAGGGGCGCGAGCAGTACTTC,CASRGTGQGREQYF
TRBV7-2,TRBJ2-2,-,-,TGTGCCAGCAGTTCACGCCAGGGTTTTTTCACCGGGGAGCTGTTTTTT,CASSSRQGFFTGELFF
TRBV6-6,TRBJ2-7,-,-,TGTGCCAGCAGTTATGGCGGGGAAGGCAAGTACTTC,CASSYGGEGKYF
TRBV19,TRBJ2-7,-,-,TGTGCCAGTAGTATTCCAGGGGCTGTCACCTACGAGCAGTACTTC,CASSIPGAVTYEQYF
TRBV10-2,TRBJ2-2,once,-,TGCGCCAGCGGGCCGGAGGTCGGGGCCGGGGAGCTGTTTTTT,CASGPEVGAGELFF
TRBV7-9,TRBJ2-7,-,-,TGTGCCAGCAGCGCGACAGGTGGCGAGCAGTACTTC,CASSATGGEQYF
TRBV2,TRBJ2-7,-,TRBD2,TGTGCCAGCACTCACTCGGGGCTCCAGCTAGCGGTTACCTACGAGCAGTACTTC,CASTHSGLQLAVTYEQYF
TRBV18,TRBJ2-7,-,TRBD1,TGTGCCAGCTCACCTCCGGGACAGGGGACGATCGAGCAGTACTTC,CASSPPGQGTIEQYF
TRBV11-2,TRBJ2-7,-,TRBD2,TGTGCCAGCAGCTTAGATCCTATTGGACTAGCTGAGGAGGCCTACGAGCAGTACTTC,CASSLDPIGLAEEAYEQYF
TRBV2,TRBJ2-2,-,-,TGTGCCAGCGGCCCCACCGGGGAGCTGTTTTTT,CASGPTGELFF
TRBV5-6,TRBJ2-7,once,-,TGTGCCAGCAGCTTGGGGGGGATCGAGCAGTACTTC,CASSLGGIEQYF
TRBV5-6,TRBJ2-5,-,TRBD1,TGTGCCAGCAGCTGGGGTGACAGGGTCCAAGAGACCCAGTACTTC,CASSWGDRVQETQYF
TRBV7-2,TRBJ2-7,-,TRBD2,TGTGCCAGCAGCCCGACTAGCGGGACCATCGGCGAGCAGTACTTC,CASSPTSGTIGEQYF
TRBV5-1,TRBJ2-4,-,-,TGCGCCAGCAGCTTGGTAGGGGCGGGTTTTGGCAAAAACATTCAGTACTTC,CASSLVGAGFGKNIQYF
TRBV11-2,TRBJ2-1,-,-,TGTGCCAGCAGCTCGCTTGCGGGTGAGCAGTTCTTC,CASSSLAGEQFF
TRBV9,TRBJ1-2,-,-,TGTGCCAGCAGCGTAGAGAGTAGAAACTATGGCTACACCTTC,CASSVESRNYGYTF
TRBV30,TRBJ1-2,many,-,TGTGCCTGGGAGACATTGGACAGTTTGACTAACTATGGCTACACCTTC,CAWETLDSLTNYGYTF
TRBV15,TRBJ1-4,-,TRBD1,TGTGCCACCAGCAGAGGTAGACAGGGGCGGGAAAAACTGTTTTTT,CATSRGRQGREKLFF
TRBV10-3,TRBJ2-3,-,TRBD2,TGTGCCATTTCCGGGACTAGCAGAGATACGCAGTATTTT,CAISGTSRDTQYF
TRBV4-2,TRBJ2-7,-,-,TGTGCCAGCAGCCAAGATCTAGCGTCATACGAGCAGTACTTC,CASSQDLASYEQYF
TRBV7-7,TRBJ2-2,-,-,TGTGCTAGCAGCTTAGGCCGGGCCGGCATGGCCGGGGAGCTGTTTTTT,CASSLGRAGMAGELFF
TRBV14,TRBJ2-6,-,-,TGTGCCAGCAGCCAACCAGGGTGGTCAGGGGCCAACGTCCTGACTTTC,CASSQPGWSGANVLTF
TRBV11-2,TRBJ1-4,-,-,TGTGCCAGCAGCACCCGTTGGGGGGTAGTTGAAAAACTGTTTTTT,CASSTRWGVVEKLFF
TRBV4-2,TRBJ1-5,-,-,TGTGCCAGCAGTTTAATTCAGGGGAGCAATCAGCCCCAGCATTTT,CASSLIQGSNQPQHF
TRBV18,TRBJ1-1,-,-,TGTGCCAGCTCACTAACAGGCCCGAACACTGAAGCTTTCTTT,CASSLTGPNTEAFF
TRBV6-1,TRBJ2-3,-,TRBD2,TGTGCCAGCAGTGAATACCGCCTAGCGGGAGTCCCAGATACGCAGTATTTT,CASSEYRLAGVPDTQYF
TRBV25-1,TRBJ1-1,few,-,TGTGCCAGCAGCGCTTTACAGCACACTGAAGCTTTCTTT,CASSALQHTEAFF
TRBV7-2,TRBJ2-7,-,-,TGTGCCAGCAGCCCATACGACAGCTTTGGGTACGAGCAGTACTTC,CASSPYDSFGYEQYF
TRBV27,TRBJ1-1,-,-,TGTGCCAGCAGTCCAAACACCGGCACTGAAGCTTTCTTT,CASSPNTGTEAFF
TRBV25-1,TRBJ2-2,-,TRBD1,TGTGCCAGCCAAAAACAGGGGGTGAACACCGGGGAGCTGTTTTTT,CASQKQGVNTGELFF
TRBV25-1,TRBJ2-7,-,-,TGTGCCAGCAGTGAACACCCCACTGCGGTCGGCGAGCAGTACTTC,CASSEHPTAVGEQYF